This T cell receptor beta chain was documented in a study of blood T cell repertoires in COVID-19. This clone was counted only a few times. Trimming took 5 bases from V and 5 from J, leaving 13 bases between them. Germline CDR1 MNHEY, CDR2 SVGAGI. The CDR3 length is 14 residues. Generated by immunoSEQ multiplex PCR, the TCRdb table keeps only in-frame clones and is missing some. Counted here are under 150,000 clones, 70% to 90% occurring once; the ten biggest clones make up 6.5% to 9.5%. The receptor was isolated from a woman aged 55-70 years with COVID-19, enrolled during active disease. This chain joins TRBV6-5 and TRBJ2-1, with D tentatively TRBD2 (7 bases). Material for sequencing was peripheral blood. CDR3 sequence: CASSRRGANNEQFF. In DNA form, the CDR3 reads TGTGCCAGCAGTCGACGGGGGGCTAACAATGAGCAGTTCTTC.